This is a list of T cell receptor beta chains from one sample in a study of blood T cells in healthy people across ages. TCRdb re-analysed the 5' RACE reads in MiXCR, keeping a single row per CDR3 protein. The sample shows 650,000 to 800,000 distinct CDR3 sequences, about 50% of them seen only once. Sequenced input: blood. These receptors were collected from a woman older than 75 in good health. Each CDR3 is given with its conserved first and last residue. A D gene is named only where the DNA matches it firmly.

d_call | v_call | cdr3_aa
- | TRBV29-1 | CSVVGGRYTEAFF
- | TRBV10-3 | CAISESPGSEEYNSPLHF
- | TRBV11-2 | CASSSTSLVFNEKLFF
TRBD1 | TRBV6-6 | CASSRPGQDTDTQYF
- | TRBV7-2 | CASSPAYYTEAFF
- | TRBV6-6 | CASSYSGVRAGNEQFF
TRBD1 | TRBV29-1 | CSVERQGPAYEQYF
- | TRBV25-1 | CASSGQHREHRGRGEQFF
- | TRBV29-1 | CSGLDSAQETQYF
TRBD2 | TRBV4-1 | CASSSSLSGLAGLNEQFF
- | TRBV4-1 | CASSHTTGDTVGYTF
- | TRBV20-1 | CSARDFSVITGELFF
- | TRBV5-1 | CASSLGRGGQGLALRETQYF
TRBD1 | TRBV15 | CATSRGDRGKNIQYF
- | TRBV27 | CASMRQSSYNEQYF
- | TRBV20-1 | CSANSNYGYTF
TRBD1 | TRBV16 | CASSQGQGIYNEQYF
- | TRBV6-6 | CASSYGPGLLVHTEAFF
TRBD1 | TRBV29-1 | CSVEDRGRDYGYTF
- | TRBV4-2 | CASSQDRLSEQFF
- | TRBV10-3 | CAISISGVDEQYF
TRBD1 | TRBV5-6 | CTSSLVAGQGVKNIQYF
- | TRBV6-5 | CASSYYGGGTDTQYF
TRBD2 | TRBV18 | CASSPRGLAVDEQYF
TRBD1 | TRBV5-1 | CASRESSGQSYEQYF
- | TRBV7-9 | CASSFVQNQETQYF
TRBD1 | TRBV4-2 | CASSHLGQGGEQYF
- | TRBV5-6 | CASSLGRAVLDTQYF
- | TRBV11-1 | CASSLGPSGFDYGYTF
- | TRBV6-2/TRBV6-3 | CASSYVGLGQETQYF
- | TRBV12-3/TRBV12-4 | CASSSRNQLDTQYF
TRBD2 | TRBV12-3/TRBV12-4 | CASSPTSGGRTDTQYF
- | TRBV18 | CASSPKGGNTQYF
- | TRBV6-5 | CASRPEARQLTYF
- | TRBV29-1 | CSVVLAGEYQETQYF
- | TRBV20-1 | CSARARGRLDEQFF
TRBD2 | TRBV5-1 | CASTLRTSGRSYNEQFF
TRBD1 | TRBV10-3 | CAISESTGGYQPQHF
- | TRBV6-5 | CASSGTPILAKNIQYF
TRBD2 | TRBV14 | CASSQDRLAGVQFF
TRBD1 | TRBV25-1 | CASSGDRGGDEQYF
TRBD1 | TRBV12-3/TRBV12-4 | CASSFRQGAAYEQYF
TRBD2 | TRBV6-5 | CASSPGGAGVQFF
TRBD1 | TRBV7-2 | CASSEGASYEQYF
- | TRBV2 | CASSESAGTDTQYF
TRBD1 | TRBV20-1 | CSATHYRTGESTQYF
- | TRBV6-2/TRBV6-3 | CASRDLQGTVDNEQFF
- | TRBV6-1 | CASSERGAGETQYF
- | TRBV29-1 | CSVAIPGRLGNEQFF
- | TRBV7-9 | CASSPWAGREYNEQFF
TRBD1 | TRBV5-6 | CASSRGQAYYEQYF
- | TRBV30 | CAGSARSETQYF
TRBD1 | TRBV2 | CASSDTGGDQPQHF